A selection of T cell receptor beta chains follows, all from one sample in a study of CD8 T cells in ankylosing spondylitis. TCRdb itself ran the 5' RACE reads through MiXCR, one entry per CDR3 protein. The data hold 200,000 to 250,000 distinct CDR3 sequences, with around a quarter observed a single time. Sequencing used blood, either unsorted or a sorted T cell fraction (not recorded which). These receptors all stem from a male donor with ankylosing spondylitis or in good health (not recorded which). The CDR3 runs from the conserved cysteine through the conserved F or W. The D gene is left open where the match is weak. Clone size appears in some rows only: once, few, many, or a class for an expanded clone.

many	TRBJ1-2	TRBV6-5	.	CASSYSAGLSGYTF	TGTGCCAGCAGTTACTCTGCAGGGTTGTCTGGCTACACCTTC
.	TRBJ1-1	TRBV29-1	.	CSAAGRMNTEAFF	TGCAGCGCCGCCGGCCGAATGAACACTGAAGCTTTCTTT
many	TRBJ2-1	TRBV12-3/TRBV12-4	TRBD1	CASSFGDRDANEQFF	TGTGCCAGCAGTTTTGGGGACAGGGATGCCAATGAGCAGTTCTTC
few	TRBJ1-2	TRBV20-1	.	CSARSPKQPALYGYTF	TGCAGTGCTAGATCCCCCAAACAGCCAGCCCTCTATGGCTACACCTTC
many	TRBJ2-1	TRBV11-2	.	CASSLDLRRGANEQFF	TGTGCCAGCAGCTTAGATCTCCGAAGGGGGGCTAATGAGCAGTTCTTC
.	TRBJ2-2	TRBV20-1	TRBD1	CSARGQGAGELFF	TGCAGTGCTAGAGGACAGGGGGCCGGGGAGCTGTTTTTT
few	TRBJ2-5	TRBV18	TRBD2	CASSILAGAPNVDIAQYF	TGTGCCAGCTCAATACTAGCGGGAGCCCCGAATGTGGATATTGCCCAGTACTTC
few	TRBJ1-4	TRBV20-1	.	CSARQDSYNEKLFF	TGCAGTGCTAGACAGGACAGTTACAATGAAAAACTGTTTTTT
many	TRBJ2-7	TRBV7-8	TRBD2	CASSSNGASGSYEQYF	TGTGCCAGCAGCTCTAATGGGGCTAGCGGATCCTACGAGCAGTACTTC
.	TRBJ2-1	TRBV20-1	.	CSARDKRRGSYNEQFF	TGCAGTGCTAGAGATAAACGCAGGGGCTCCTACAATGAGCAGTTCTTC
many	TRBJ2-3	TRBV4-3	.	CASSQDYPEGVTDTQYF	TGCGCCAGCAGCCAAGATTATCCGGAGGGAGTCACAGATACGCAGTATTTT
.	TRBJ1-1	TRBV20-1	TRBD1	CSARDGQGADTEAFF	TGCAGTGCTAGAGATGGGCAGGGGGCTGACACTGAAGCTTTCTTT
many	TRBJ2-7	TRBV6-1	TRBD2	CASSMGLAGFYEQYF	TGTGCCAGCAGTATGGGACTAGCGGGATTTTACGAGCAGTACTTC
many	TRBJ2-2	TRBV27	TRBD2	CASRGTSGNTGELFF	TGTGCCAGCAGGGGGACTAGCGGTAACACCGGGGAGCTGTTTTTT
many	TRBJ1-6	TRBV7-3	TRBD1	CASSSTGGRNSPLHF	TGTGCCAGCAGCTCCACAGGGGGACGGAATTCACCCCTCCACTTT
many	TRBJ2-7	TRBV20-1	.	CSALHHSVVQYF	TGCAGTGCTTTACACCATTCCGTGGTGCAGTACTTC
many	TRBJ2-3	TRBV6-1	TRBD2	CASSVWEGLTDTQYF	TGTGCCAGCAGTGTCTGGGAGGGCCTCACAGATACGCAGTATTTT
.	TRBJ1-6	TRBV4-3	.	CASSQESALYSPLHF	TGCGCCAGCAGCCAAGAGTCAGCCCTTTATTCCCCCCTCCACTTT
.	TRBJ1-1	TRBV20-1	.	CSARWTEAFF	TGCAGTGCTAGATGGACTGAAGCTTTCTTT
.	TRBJ2-7	TRBV12-3/TRBV12-4	TRBD2	CASSLSGRGPYEQYF	TGTGCCAGCAGTCTTAGCGGGAGGGGACCCTACGAGCAGTACTTC
.	TRBJ2-5	TRBV10-3	.	CAITEGLERGETQYF	TGTGCCATCACCGAGGGACTCGAACGTGGGGAGACCCAGTACTTC